This is a list of T cell receptor beta chains from one sample in a study of blood T cells in healthy people across ages. TCRdb reprocessed the 5' RACE reads with MiXCR, giving one entry per CDR3 protein. The repertoire has over a million distinct CDR3 sequences, under 45% of them found once; the top ten carry under 20%. Material for sequencing was blood. The receptor set was obtained from a woman aged 55-70 years in good health. CDR3s include the opening cysteine and the closing phenylalanine or tryptophan. D genes are given only for firm matches. Rows give clone size only sometimes, using once, few, many, or a class for an expanded clone.

TRBJ2-7,TRBV28,-,-,TGTGCCAGCAGTTTAGCCGGGACAGCGGGGAGGTACGAGCAGTACTTC,CASSLAGTAGRYEQYF
TRBJ2-7,TRBV29-1,TRBD2,many,TGCAGCGTTGTTTCGGGAGGGACCTACGAGCAGTACTTC,CSVVSGGTYEQYF
TRBJ2-5,TRBV6-5,-,-,TGTGCCAGCAGTTACCAGGGGTACGTCGATGAGCAGTACTTC,CASSYQGYVDEQYF
TRBJ2-7,TRBV10-2,TRBD2,-,TGCGCCAGCCGGCCGGGACTAGGACCCTACGAGCAGTACTTC,CASRPGLGPYEQYF
TRBJ1-2,TRBV10-3,-,once,TGTGCCTCCACCCCGGCAGGGTATGGCTACACCTTC,CASTPAGYGYTF
TRBJ2-4,TRBV9,-,many,TGTGCCAGCAGCGCGGACTTTCCGGGGGACATTCAGTACTTC,CASSADFPGDIQYF
TRBJ2-7,TRBV20-1,TRBD1,-,TGCAGTGCTGAGACAGGGGAGTACGAGCAGTACTTC,CSAETGEYEQYF
TRBJ1-2,TRBV29-1,TRBD1,few,TGCAGCGTAACCGACAGGGGCCGAGGCTACACCTTC,CSVTDRGRGYTF
TRBJ2-7,TRBV20-1,-,few,TGCAGTGCTAGTTCGACGGTCTACGAGCAGTACTTC,CSASSTVYEQYF
TRBJ2-1,TRBV20-1,-,-,TGCAGTGCTAGTGAAGGGTCGGGACGAGGAGGCCTTGGAGAGCAGTTCTTC,CSASEGSGRGGLGEQFF
TRBJ2-1,TRBV7-7,TRBD2,few,TGTGCCAGCAGCGGGACTAGCGGCCCGTCTGGATTAAATGAGCAGTTCTTC,CASSGTSGPSGLNEQFF
TRBJ2-1,TRBV3-1,-,-,TGTGCCAGCAGCCAAGCTCCCCTAGGTTTCAATGAGCAGTTCTTC,CASSQAPLGFNEQFF
TRBJ2-3,TRBV12-3/TRBV12-4,-,-,TGTGCCAGCTCTCTCCCCCGAGGATTCGATACGCAGTATTTT,CASSLPRGFDTQYF
TRBJ2-4,TRBV6-6,-,-,TGTGCCAGCAGACTGGGGGGGGGCGGTTTAAACATTCAGTACTTC,CASRLGGGGLNIQYF
TRBJ2-1,TRBV4-2,-,-,TGTGCCAGCAGTCAAGAGGTACCGGGACTGGGGTACAATGAGCAGTTCTTC,CASSQEVPGLGYNEQFF
TRBJ2-1,TRBV7-8,-,few,TGTGCCAGCAGCTCGCTAGCGACAGGATACAATGAGCAGTTCTTC,CASSSLATGYNEQFF
TRBJ2-7,TRBV6-5,-,few,TGTGCCAGCGTTGGGGGCTACGAGCAGTACTTC,CASVGGYEQYF
TRBJ2-1,TRBV5-1,-,-,TGCGCCAGCAGCACAGGACGGGAGTACAATGAGCAGTTCTTC,CASSTGREYNEQFF
TRBJ1-2,TRBV27,-,few,TGTGCCAGCAGTTTATCGATGGGGGGGAGGGACTATGGCTACACCTTC,CASSLSMGGRDYGYTF
TRBJ2-5,TRBV20-1,TRBD1,-,TGCAGTGTTAAGACAGGGTCGGAGACCCAGTACTTC,CSVKTGSETQYF
TRBJ2-1,TRBV11-3,-,-,TGTGCCAGCAGCGCTTACCCTTCGGGGAATGAGCAGTTCTTC,CASSAYPSGNEQFF
TRBJ2-3,TRBV7-6,TRBD2,few,TGTGCCAGCAGCTTAGCGGCGAAGCTAGCGGGAACCACAGATACGCAGTATTTT,CASSLAAKLAGTTDTQYF
TRBJ2-7,TRBV6-5,TRBD2,few,TGTGCCAGCAGTTACTCGAGATGGGCGGGAGATCGGTACGAGCAGTACTTC,CASSYSRWAGDRYEQYF
TRBJ2-7,TRBV29-1,-,-,TGCAGCGTGGGTTCTCACTACGAGCAGTACTTC,CSVGSHYEQYF
TRBJ2-3,TRBV6-5,-,many,TGTGCCTCTGGCAGCACAGATACGCAGTATTTT,CASGSTDTQYF
TRBJ2-1,TRBV4-1,-,-,TGCGCCGCATCCCAGGGGAGCTCCTACAATGAGCAGTTCTTC,CAASQGSSYNEQFF
TRBJ2-5,TRBV15,-,few,TGTGCCACCAGCAGAGGAAGAACAGAAGAGACCCAGTACTTC,CATSRGRTEETQYF
TRBJ2-5,TRBV9,TRBD1,-,TGTGCCAGCAGCGGAAACAGGGGCCACAATGAGCAGTACTTC,CASSGNRGHNEQYF
TRBJ1-6,TRBV4-1,-,few,TGCGCCAGCAGCCATCCGGGCTCAGCGGGCTCACCCCTCCACTTT,CASSHPGSAGSPLHF
TRBJ2-7,TRBV5-1,TRBD2,-,TGCGCCAGCAGCTTGGGGACTAGCGGGTCAATTTACAATGAGCAGTACTTC,CASSLGTSGSIYNEQYF
TRBJ2-7,TRBV6-1,-,few,TGTGCCAGCAGTGTTGTCATAGGCTACGAGCAGTACTTC,CASSVVIGYEQYF
TRBJ1-2,TRBV29-1,-,few,TGCAGCGTTGAAAGGGACGCTAACTATGGCTACACCTTC,CSVERDANYGYTF
TRBJ2-5,TRBV7-9,-,few,TGTGCCAGCAGCTTTGTCCGGACAAAAATGGTTGAGCAGTACTTC,CASSFVRTKMVEQYF
TRBJ2-5,TRBV20-1,TRBD1,few,TGCAGTGCTAGGGAGGACAGGGCAGAGCAGTACTTC,CSAREDRAEQYF
TRBJ2-7,TRBV6-5,TRBD2,-,TGTGCCAGCACCAGCACTAGCGGGGCTTACGAGCAGTACTTC,CASTSTSGAYEQYF
TRBJ2-3,TRBV2,-,-,TGTGCCAGCAGTGAGCGGCAGTTTTATACAGATACGCAGTATTTT,CASSERQFYTDTQYF
TRBJ2-7,TRBV30,-,-,TGTGCCTGGAGTCCGACCCATGTAGAACACGAGCAGTACTTC,CAWSPTHVEHEQYF
TRBJ2-7,TRBV10-3,TRBD2,-,TGTGCCATCGGCCTAGCGGGAGTCGACGAGCAGTACTTC,CAIGLAGVDEQYF
TRBJ2-7,TRBV29-1,TRBD2,-,TGCAGCATCGGGGGGACTAGCGGCCTAGGGGAGCAGTACTTC,CSIGGTSGLGEQYF
TRBJ2-5,TRBV20-1,TRBD2,-,TGCAGTGCTAGGGGGACTAGTCAAGAGACCCAGTACTTC,CSARGTSQETQYF
TRBJ2-3,TRBV28,-,-,TGTGCCAGCAGTCCCCCCCTCGCCCGCACAGATGCGCAGTATTTT,CASSPPLARTDAQYF
TRBJ2-5,TRBV29-1,-,-,TGCAGCGTTTGGGACCGGGAGACCCAGTACTTC,CSVWDRETQYF
TRBJ2-3,TRBV27,TRBD2,-,TGTGCCAGCAGTTTATCGACCGGGACTAGCGGGAGGGCAGATACGCAGTATTTT,CASSLSTGTSGRADTQYF
TRBJ2-1,TRBV18,TRBD2,-,TGTGCCAGCTCACCCAAAGCGGGAGGGAGCTCCTACAATGAGCAGTTCTTC,CASSPKAGGSSYNEQFF
TRBJ1-4,TRBV6-5,-,-,TGTGCCAGCAGGAAGAACAGGGTGGGGAACGAAAAACTGTTTTTT,CASRKNRVGNEKLFF
TRBJ1-1,TRBV7-9,-,-,TGTGCCAGCAGCTTAGGTGGGGAGAAGAACACTGAAGCTTTCTTT,CASSLGGEKNTEAFF
TRBJ1-6,TRBV20-1,-,-,TGCAGTGCTAGCGGGGGGCAAACCCATTCACCCCTCCACTTT,CSASGGQTHSPLHF